These 15 T cell receptor beta chains originate from one sample sequenced in a study of T cell responses to AZD1222 COVID-19 vaccine. Produced via immunoSEQ multiplex PCR; TCRdb's table is partial and in-frame only. The sample consists of 130,000 to 150,000 clones, just over 90% of them appearing once. Source: peripheral blood, taken on day 0 of MenACWY control vaccination. The origin of the receptors is an adult in good health.

The chain combines TRBV5-1 with TRBJ1-2; D remains unclear. The V and J ends lost 5 bases and 4 bases respectively, with 9 bases between them. Germline V gives CDR1 SGHRS, CDR2 YFSETQ. The CDR3 spans 12 residues. CDR3 amino acids: CASSSTRYGYTF. The DNA of the CDR3 is TGCGCCAGCAGTTCTACTCGCTATGGCTACACCTTC. Supplemented by reference TRBV5-1 and TRBJ1-2, the full variable domain reads KAGVTQTPRYLIKTRGQQVTLSCSPISGHRSVSWYQQTPGQGLQFLFEYFSETQRNKGNFPGRFSGRQFSNSRSEMNVSTLELGDSALYLCASSSTRYGYTFGSGTRLTVV.

This clone was seen just once. The CDR3 sequence: CASSLGKASSYEQYF. The DNA for the CDR3 is TGTGCCAGCAGCTTAGGCAAGGCGAGCTCCTACGAGCAGTACTTC. The V call is TRBV7-8, the J call TRBJ2-7; D is uncertain. This CDR3 contains 15 residues. Germline CDR1 reads SGHVS; CDR2 reads FQNEAQ. Trimming shortened V by 1 base and J by 0 bases, and 10 bases separated the two germline ends.

The V gene is TRBV28, the J gene TRBJ2-7; D gene ambiguous. The CDR3 length is 12 residues. V gave up 3 bases and J gave up 2 bases, with 5 bases separating them. Germline V gene data show CDR1 as MDHEN and CDR2 as SYDVKM. In DNA, the CDR3 is TGTGCCAGCAGTTTCCTAACCTACGAGCAGTACTTC. It translates to CASSFLTYEQYF.

The chain carries TRBV28 and TRBJ1-6; 9 nucleotides line up with TRBD1. V was pared by 2 bases and J by 9 bases, with 5 bases of the junction left unmatched. Germline CDR1 and CDR2: MDHEN and SYDVKM. The CDR3 has 15 amino acids. In DNA form, the CDR3 reads TGTGCCAGCAGTTTAGGGGACAGGGAGGGTTCACCCCTCCACTTT. As protein: CASSLGDREGSPLHF.

There are a few counts of this clone. The gene calls are TRBV27 and TRBJ2-5, with D possibly being TRBD2 (6 bases). Germline lookup yields CDR1 MNHEY and CDR2 SMNVEV (reference sequence). The CDR3 contains 15 residues. The ends were cut back, 6 bases at V and 7 bases at J, with 21 bases in the middle. In nucleotides, the CDR3 is TGTGCCAGCAGCCCCGACAGCGGGCCGCGTGGGACCCAGTACTTC. This codes for CASSPDSGPRGTQYF.

The chain couples TRBV11-2 to TRBJ1-1; D ambiguous. Deletions cut 2 bases from V and 4 bases from J, with 8 bases between. The CDR3 has 13 residues. Germline CDR1 and CDR2: SGHAT and FQNNGV. CDR3 nucleotides: TGTGCCAGCAGCTTATTTCGTAGCACTGAAGCTTTCTTT. Translation gives CASSLFRSTEAFF.

The rearrangement joins TRBV7-9 to TRBJ1-2; D is ambiguous. V gave up 5 bases and J gave up 6 bases, with 16 bases separating them. The CDR3 is made up of 14 amino acids. In germline, CDR1 is SEHNR, CDR2 FQNEAQ (reference sequence). The CDR3 nucleotides read TGTGCCAGCAGCCCTTCTAGTAGCGTAAATGGCTACACCTTC. Translating it yields CASSPSSSVNGYTF.

The chain carries TRBV2 and TRBJ2-7, with TRBD1 as a possible D gene (6 bases). Germline CDR1 and CDR2: SNHLY and FYNNEI. The V end was cut by 5 bases, the J end by 0 bases, with 23 bases between. The CDR3 sequence is 18 residues long. The CDR3, as DNA: TGTGCCAGCAGTAGGGGGTACCGGGACCCTCGGGGCTCCTACGAGCAGTACTTC. This codes for CASSRGYRDPRGSYEQYF. Complete variable domain (other parts from reference TRBV2 and TRBJ2-7): EPEVTQTPSHQVTQMGQEVILRCVPISNHLYFYWYRQILGQKVEFLVSFYNNEISEKSEIFDDQFSVERPDGSNFTLKIRSTKLEDSAMYFCASSRGYRDPRGSYEQYFGPGTRLTVT.

V is TRBV19 and J is TRBJ1-5, with D tentatively TRBD1 (6 bases). CDR3 length equals 13 residues. V was trimmed by 4 bases and J by 6 bases, leaving 10 bases between them. Germline CDR1 LNHDA, CDR2 SQIVND (reference sequence). CDR3 nucleotides: TGTGCCAGTAGTAGACAGGTTCTTCAGCCCCAGCATTTT. The encoded protein is CASSRQVLQPQHF.

The chain carries TRBV6-1 and TRBJ2-7; D call uncertain. V lost 2 bases to trimming and J lost 10 bases, with 18 bases between them. There are 14 residues in the CDR3. Looked up from germline, CDR1 is MNHNS and CDR2 is SASEGT. The CDR3 protein is CASSETQDSTKQYF. The CDR3, as DNA: TGTGCCAGCAGTGAAACCCAGGATTCTACGAAACAGTACTTC.

The chain recombines TRBV5-5 with TRBJ1-5; possibly TRBD1 for D (5 bases). In germline, CDR1 is SGHKS, CDR2 YYEKEE (reference sequence). There are 17 residues in the CDR3. V gave up 1 base and J gave up 1 base, with 15 bases separating them. The CDR3 sequence is CASSLWLVGVSNQPQHF. For the CDR3, the DNA is TGTGCCAGCAGCTTGTGGCTGGTAGGGGTAAGCAATCAGCCCCAGCATTTT.

J is TRBJ2-7 and V is TRBV3-1 (or the pseudogene TRBV3-2), with 7 bases aligning to TRBD2. The CDR3 runs to 17 residues. Germline values: CDR1 LGHDT, CDR2 YNNKEL (reference sequence). V shed 0 bases, J shed 2 bases, and the junction held 10 bases outside the gene matches. The CDR3 sequence: CASSQDQAGEGPYEQYF. The CDR3 coding sequence is TGTGCCAGCAGCCAAGATCAGGCGGGGGAGGGCCCCTACGAGCAGTACTTC.

The gene calls are TRBV12-3 or TRBV12-4 and TRBJ1-1; D remains unclear. Trimming pared 2 bases from V and 6 bases from J, leaving 10 bases between. This CDR3 is built from 13 residues. CDR3 in amino acids: CASSLRHESEAFF. For the CDR3, the DNA is TGTGCCAGCAGTTTAAGGCATGAATCTGAAGCTTTCTTT.

The chain carries TRBV6-5 and TRBJ2-3, with D unresolved. Germline lookup yields CDR1 MNHEY and CDR2 SVGAGI. The CDR3 runs 13 residues. Trimming took 5 bases from V and 3 from J, leaving 9 bases between them. This CDR3 is CASSPRGTDTQYF. Here the CDR3 DNA reads TGTGCCAGCAGTCCCCGTGGAACAGATACGCAGTATTTT.

This sequence joins TRBV15 and TRBJ1-1; no reliable D call. The CDR3 is made up of 15 amino acids. CDR1 is LNHNV and CDR2 is YYDKDF in the germline V gene (reference sequence). V shed 1 base and J shed 6 bases, with 15 bases lying between them. CDR3 loop: CATSRGGSNVAEAFF. CDR3 nucleotide sequence: TGTGCCACCAGCAGAGGCGGAAGCAACGTGGCTGAAGCTTTCTTT.